This TCR beta chain was recorded in a study of T cell repertoires in cytomegalovirus infection. MiXCR, applied by TCRdb to the reads, yields one record per CDR3 protein. The sample includes about 700,000 distinct CDR3 sequences, roughly 36% of them seen just once. This clonotype was counted only a few times. The antigen remains unidentified. The material was cultured PBMCs, obtained from culture after CMV antigen stimulation. The sequence derives from a human donor in good health (CMV status not recorded). Some clones in this sample may be carry-over from other donors' samples.

The CDR3, as DNA: TGCGCCAGCAGCCAAGAAGTGGGTTATGGGGCCAACGTCCTGACTTTC. Amino acid sequence: CASSQEVGYGANVLTF. This rearrangement joins TRBV4-1 to TRBJ2-6; D is unclear. Trimming removed 0 bases at V and 3 bases at J, with 9 bases between. This CDR3 region has 16 residues. CDR1 and CDR2 (germline): MGHRA, YSYEKL.